This entry lists 32 T cell receptor beta chains sequenced from one sample in a study of Tregs in tolerant kidney transplant recipients. Recipients received nonmyeloablative bone marrow transplants from related graft donors, with transient mixed chimerism. Using immunoSEQ multiplex PCR, the repertoire was profiled, and TCRdb retains in-frame clones only, with some absent. The sample yields around 33,000 clones, of which the top ten take up less than 2%. This specimen consisted of CD4+ T cells from blood (PBMCs), obtained 24 months after the transplant. The receptors originated from a human patient who received a combined kidney and bone marrow transplant. The T cells may come from the graft donor.

A note on this clone: Read sequence stops 3 residues before the CDR3 end, and the germline J gene provides the missing end. The V and J genes are TRBV7-2 and TRBJ2-3; D not certain. CDR3 size: 13 residues. Trimming left V 7 bases short and J 0 bases short, with 8 bases between. The V gene's germline CDR1 is SGHTA and CDR2 FQGNSA. CDR3 DNA (partial): TGTGCCAGCACTGAGGCTAGCACAGATACG. It specifies CASTEASTDT. The whole CDR3 sequence is CASTEASTDTQYF.

For this clone: The CDR3 end is not reached by the read, which stops 3 residues before it; the germline J gene fills it in. The chain joins TRBV2 to TRBJ2-5; a possible D gene is TRBD1 (6 bases). The CDR3 has 14 amino acids. Germline V lookup: CDR1 SNHLY, CDR2 FYNNEI. With 6 bases removed from V and 0 bases from J, the gap between germline ends came to 11 bases. The CDR3 sequence: CASRWTEYQETQYF. Partial CDR3 DNA: TGTGCCAGCAGGTGGACAGAGTACCAAGAGACC.

As to this clone: The sequence runs out 3 residues before the end of the CDR3; the remainder is reconstructed from the germline J gene. V and J are TRBV5-1 and TRBJ2-2; 9 nucleotides match TRBD1. J was trimmed by 5 bases and V by 8 bases; bases with no gene match: 13. This CDR3 comprises 16 residues. Germline CDR1 reads SGHRS; CDR2 reads YFSETQ. This CDR3 reads CASRRTGGEGTGELFF. The CDR3 bases that were read are TGCGCCAGTAGACGCACAGGGGGCGAGGGGACCGGGGAG.

CDR3 bases read: TGTGCTAGTGGCTTAGCGGGAGGGCCCGGGGGGATAGAGACC. Its protein product is CASGLAGGPGGIET. The full CDR3 sequence reads CASGLAGGPGGIETQYF. The V call is TRBV12-5, the J call TRBJ2-5; TRBD2 matches at 11 bases. The CDR3 is cut off 3 residues early in the read; its end comes from the germline J gene. The V and J ends lost 6 bases and 4 bases, in that order; junction bases with no gene match: 13. CDR1 and CDR2 from the germline V gene are LGHNT and FRNRAP. This CDR3 region has 17 residues.

Note on this clone: Read data end 3 residues before the CDR3 end; the end is taken from the germline J gene. The V and J genes are TRBV15 and TRBJ2-1; 7 nucleotides line up with TRBD1. Germline CDR1 is LNHNV and CDR2 is YYDKDF (reference sequence). V trimming: 3 bases; J trimming: 4 bases; junction bases outside the gene matches: 9. The CDR3 sequence is 16 residues long. The CDR3 DNA, read in part, is TGTGCCACCAGCAGGGAAACCGGGACAGCATACAATGAG. This sequence encodes CATSRETGTAYNE. The CDR3 as a whole reads CATSRETGTAYNEQFF. The full variable domain, completed using reference TRBV15 and TRBJ2-1, is DAMVIQNPRYQVTQFGKPVTLSCSQTLNHNVMYWYQQKSSQAPKLLFHYYDKDFNNEADTPDNFQSRRPNTSFCFLDIRSPGLGDTAMYLCATSRETGTAYNEQFFGPGTRLTVL.

Details on this clone: With the read ending 3 residues before the CDR3 end, the germline J gene is used to fill in that end. This sequence joins TRBV28 and TRBJ1-5; 8 nucleotides match TRBD1. CDR3 size: 14 residues. Germline lookup yields CDR1 MDHEN and CDR2 SYDVKM. The V segment lost 7 bases and the J segment 4 bases; nucleotides outside the gene matches: 6. CDR3: CASTWTGRNQPQHF. The CDR3 DNA, read in part, is TGTGCCAGCACATGGACAGGGAGAAATCAGCCC.

On this clone itself: Read data end 3 residues before the CDR3 end; the end is taken from the germline J gene. The chain carries TRBV20-1 and TRBJ2-4; 10 positions match TRBD2. V trimming: 7 bases; J trimming: 0 bases; junction bases outside the gene matches: 3. The CDR3 length is 14 residues. CDR1 is DFQATT, CDR2 SNEGSKA, per germline (reference sequence). CDR3 sequence reads: CSVRLAGAKNIQYF. CDR3 DNA, as far as it was read: TGCAGTGTTCGACTAGCGGGAGCCAAAAACATT.

Worth noting for this clone: The CDR3 extends 3 residues past the end of the read, so its final part is completed from the germline J gene. The V call is TRBV10-3, the J call TRBJ1-5; the match to TRBD1 covers 11 bases. The CDR3 has 14 residues. Germline lookup yields CDR1 ENHRY and CDR2 SYGVKD. J gave up 6 bases and V 4 bases, and 2 bases lay outside the gene matches. The sequenced part of the CDR3 DNA is TGTGCCATCAGTGGGACAGGGGGCGGTCAGCCC. It codes for CAISGTGGGQP. Given in full, the CDR3 is CAISGTGGGQPQHF.

In the case of this clone: The read terminates 3 residues ahead of where the CDR3 ends, so the germline J gene completes it. The chain recombines TRBV7-2 with TRBJ1-3; 9 bases align to TRBD1. CDR3 size: 15 residues. V was clipped by 4 bases and J by 5 bases; unmatched bases: 6. CDR1 SGHTA and CDR2 FQGNSA come from the germline V gene. The covered CDR3 bases are TGTGCCAGCAGCTCCCTCGGGACAGGGAGAAACACC. Its translation: CASSSLGTGRNT. From start to end, the CDR3 is CASSSLGTGRNTIYF.

Remarks on this clone: With the read ending 3 residues before the CDR3 end, the germline J gene is used to fill in that end. This chain joins TRBV5-1 and TRBJ1-5, with 9 bases lining up with TRBD1. Germline CDR1 SGHRS, CDR2 YFSETQ. The CDR3 extends over 14 amino acids. V lost 4 bases, J lost 4 bases, and 3 bases stayed unmatched. Partial CDR3 DNA: TGCGCCAGCAGCATCGGGACAGGGAATCAGCCC. It specifies CASSIGTGNQP. The CDR3 in full is CASSIGTGNQPQHF.

The DNA read from the CDR3 is TGTGCCAGCTCACTTAGCGGGAGGGCCGATGAG. Translating gives CASSLSGRADE. The entire CDR3 sequence reads CASSLSGRADEQFF. The chain combines TRBV18 with TRBJ2-1, with 11 positions matching TRBD2. The read stops 3 residues short of the end of the CDR3; the missing end is completed from the germline J gene. Germline values: CDR1 KGHSH, CDR2 LQKENI. V gave up 4 bases and J gave up 8 bases; unmatched junction bases: 4. This CDR3 spans 14 amino acids.

As regards this clone: From the germline J gene comes the end of the CDR3, since the read stops 3 residues before it. This chain links TRBV20-1 with TRBJ2-3; 7 bases map to TRBD1. Germline loops: CDR1 DFQATT, CDR2 SNEGSKA (reference sequence). Germline trimming cut 0 bases from V and 1 base from J; bases unmatched to any gene: 4. This CDR3 comprises 15 residues. CDR3 bases read: TGCAGTGCTAGAGACTCCGGGACAGGCACAGATACG. It yields the protein CSARDSGTGTDT. The whole CDR3 reads CSARDSGTGTDTQYF.

Notes on this clone: The read gets to within 3 residues of the CDR3 end, and the germline J gene fills in the rest. The V call is TRBV27, the J call TRBJ2-1, with TRBD1 matching over 9 bases. The CDR3 sequence is 15 residues long. Germline V gene lookup returns CDR1 MNHEY and CDR2 SMNVEV (reference sequence). The V and J ends lost 5 bases and 4 bases, in that order; junction bases with no gene match: 6. The chain's CDR3 is CASSRRTGEYNEQFF. The DNA read from the CDR3 is TGTGCCAGCAGTCGACGGACAGGGGAATACAATGAG.

As for this clone: The junction departs from the called germline gene at one end, perhaps through a read error. The read finishes 3 residues shy of the CDR3 end, and the germline J gene is used to complete it. The chain links TRBV20-1 to TRBJ1-1; D is undetermined. Germline assignment: CDR1 DFQATT and CDR2 SNEGSKA (reference sequence). The CDR3 runs 12 residues. CDR3 loop: CRATQENTEAFF. The DNA read from the CDR3 is TGCAGAGCTACCCAGGAGAACACTGAA.

About this clone: The CDR3 end is not reached by the read, which stops 3 residues before it; the germline J gene fills it in. The chain combines TRBV12-5 with TRBJ2-1, with D possibly matching TRBD2 (6 bases). The V and J ends lost 1 base and 6 bases respectively, with 10 bases between them. Germline CDR1 is LGHNT and CDR2 is FRNRAP. The CDR3 extends over 14 amino acids. Here the CDR3 reads CASGLGGERNEQFF. The part of the CDR3 DNA that was read is TGTGCTAGTGGTTTGGGGGGGGAGCGCAATGAG. The full variable domain, with the rest looked up from reference TRBV12-5 and TRBJ2-1, is DARVTQTPRHKVTEMGQEVTMRCQPILGHNTVFWYRQTMMQGLELLAYFRNRAPLDDSGMPKDRFSAEMPDATLATLKIQPSEPRDSAVYFCASGLGGERNEQFFGPGTRLTVL.

Worth noting for this clone: The read halts 3 residues ahead of the CDR3 end, with the missing end drawn from the germline J gene. V gene TRBV29-1 combines with J gene TRBJ2-3; D may be TRBD1 or TRBD2 (7 bases each). The CDR3 totals 14 residues. The ends were cut back, 5 bases at V and 1 base at J, with 13 bases in the middle. The germline V gene encodes CDR1 SQVTM and CDR2 ANQGSEA. Incomplete CDR3 DNA: TGCAGCGTTCGACAGGGAGGGGGCACAGATACG. It yields the protein CSVRQGGGTDT. The entire CDR3 protein reads CSVRQGGGTDTQYF.

CDR3 residues: CASSFQSGQPQHF. CDR3 DNA (partial): TGTGCCAGCAGTTTCCAGAGCGGTCAGCCC. The chain employs TRBV7-2 and TRBJ1-5, with no clear D. Sequencing ends 3 residues short of the CDR3 end; the germline J gene provides the rest. The V gene lost 6 bases and the J gene lost 6 bases, with 12 bases spanning the gap. Looked up from germline, CDR1 is SGHTA and CDR2 is FQGNSA. The CDR3 is made up of 13 amino acids. Drawing the rest from reference TRBV7-2 and TRBJ1-5, the complete variable domain is GAGVSQSPSNKVTEKGKDVELRCDPISGHTALYWYRQSLGQGLEFLIYFQGNSAPDKSGLPSDRFSAERTGGSVSTLTIQRTQQEDSAVYLCASSFQSGQPQHFGDGTRLSIL.

As regards this clone: The read ends 3 residues before the CDR3 terminus; that terminus is restored from the germline J gene. The V and J genes are TRBV5-1 and TRBJ2-6, with 11 bases that match TRBD2. With V trimmed by 0 bases and J by 1 base, 0 bases remained unmatched. CDR1 is SGHRS and CDR2 is YFSETQ in the germline V gene. The CDR3 sequence is 17 residues long. The covered CDR3 bases are TGCGCCAGCAGCTTGGGGACTAGCGGGTCTGGGGCCAACGTC. This codes for CASSLGTSGSGANV. The whole CDR3 protein reads CASSLGTSGSGANVLTF. The full variable domain, completed using reference TRBV5-1 and TRBJ2-6, is KAGVTQTPRYLIKTRGQQVTLSCSPISGHRSVSWYQQTPGQGLQFLFEYFSETQRNKGNFPGRFSGRQFSNSRSEMNVSTLELGDSALYLCASSLGTSGSGANVLTFGAGSRLTVL.

Comments on this clone: The observed sequence ends 3 residues before the CDR3 terminus, with the missing tail filled in from the germline J gene. The chain employs TRBV20-1 and TRBJ2-7; 10 nucleotides line up with TRBD2. CDR1 is DFQATT, CDR2 SNEGSKA, per germline (reference sequence). There are 17 residues in the CDR3. V shed 4 bases and J 3 bases; nucleotides not matched to a gene: 15. The sequenced part of the CDR3 DNA is TGCAGTGCTAAGGGGATGCTAGCGGGAGACGTCGGCTACGAG. Protein: CSAKGMLAGDVGYE. The whole CDR3 sequence is CSAKGMLAGDVGYEQYF.

Incomplete CDR3 DNA: TGCGCCAGCAGGGACAGCAGCACAGATACG. Translated: CASRDSSTDT. From start to end, the CDR3 is CASRDSSTDTQYF. The chain combines TRBV5-1 with TRBJ2-3; TRBD1 might be the D (6 bases). The observed sequence ends 3 residues before the CDR3 terminus, with the missing tail filled in from the germline J gene. The CDR3 runs 13 residues. The germline V gene has CDR1 SGHRS and CDR2 YFSETQ. The V gene lost 5 bases and the J gene lost 0 bases, with 7 bases spanning the gap. Variable domain in full (rest from reference TRBV5-1 and TRBJ2-3): KAGVTQTPRYLIKTRGQQVTLSCSPISGHRSVSWYQQTPGQGLQFLFEYFSETQRNKGNFPGRFSGRQFSNSRSEMNVSTLELGDSALYLCASRDSSTDTQYFGPGTRLTVL.

Details on this clone: The read comes to an end 3 residues before the CDR3 does, leaving the germline J gene to fill in the end. The J gene is TRBJ2-7, the V gene TRBV7-8, with D tentatively TRBD2 (5 bases). The V gene's germline CDR1 is SGHVS and CDR2 FQNEAQ. V shed 8 bases and J shed 5 bases, with 16 bases lying between them. This CDR3 region has 13 residues. CDR3 bases read: TGTGCCAGCCGCCCGGGGAATATCGACGAG. Translation gives CASRPGNIDE. The full CDR3 sequence reads CASRPGNIDEQYF.

Note on this clone: The read terminates 3 residues ahead of where the CDR3 ends, so the germline J gene completes it. The V call is TRBV20-1, the J call TRBJ2-7; a possible D gene is TRBD1 (5 bases). This CDR3 is 13 amino acids long. Germline V gives CDR1 DFQATT, CDR2 SNEGSKA (reference sequence). The V end was cut by 6 bases, the J end by 0 bases, with 12 bases between. CDR3 bases read: TGCAGTGCCCCCCTGGGGCCCTCCTACGAG. Translation: CSAPLGPSYE. The CDR3, in full, reads CSAPLGPSYEQYF.

Worth noting for this clone: The CDR3 extends 3 residues past the end of the read, so its final part is completed from the germline J gene. The rearrangement links TRBV5-1 to TRBJ2-7; 13 bases align to TRBD2. The CDR3 contains 15 residues. Germline V lookup: CDR1 SGHRS, CDR2 YFSETQ. The ends lost 3 bases at V and 6 bases at J; junction bases unmatched: 6. The DNA read from the CDR3 is TGCGCCAGCAGCTCACTAGCGGGAGGGCCGCGCGAG. Translated, it gives CASSSLAGGPRE. Given in full, the CDR3 is CASSSLAGGPREQYF.

Comments on this clone: The read comes to an end 3 residues before the CDR3 does, leaving the germline J gene to fill in the end. The V and J genes are TRBV20-1 and TRBJ2-3; either TRBD1 or TRBD2 may fit D (5 bases each). There are 14 residues in the CDR3. V was shortened by 0 bases and J by 5 bases, with 12 bases between the two germline ends. Per germline, CDR1 DFQATT and CDR2 SNEGSKA (reference sequence). The sequenced CDR3 bases are TGCAGTGCTAGAGAGAGGGGTCCGGGAGATACG. This sequence encodes CSARERGPGDT. The entire CDR3 protein is CSARERGPGDTQYF.

Details on this clone: The read halts 3 residues ahead of the CDR3 end, with the missing end drawn from the germline J gene. The genes are TRBV5-1 and TRBJ2-7; no definite D call. Per the germline V gene, CDR1 is SGHRS and CDR2 is YFSETQ. V lost 4 bases and J 3 bases, leaving 14 bases between the germline ends. CDR3 length: 14 residues. Partial CDR3 DNA: TGCGCCAGCAGCGCCCAGGTGGGTCTCTACGAG. This gives the protein CASSAQVGLYE. The full-length CDR3 reads as CASSAQVGLYEQYF. Looking up the rest from reference TRBV5-1 and TRBJ2-7 gives the full variable domain: KAGVTQTPRYLIKTRGQQVTLSCSPISGHRSVSWYQQTPGQGLQFLFEYFSETQRNKGNFPGRFSGRQFSNSRSEMNVSTLELGDSALYLCASSAQVGLYEQYFGPGTRLTVT.

About this clone itself: The CDR3 extends 3 residues past the end of the read, so its final part is completed from the germline J gene. The rearrangement links TRBV30 to TRBJ1-2; possibly TRBD1 for D (6 bases). Germline values: CDR1 GTSNPN, CDR2 SVGIG (reference sequence). Trimming shortened V by 4 bases and J by 3 bases, and 18 bases separated the two germline ends. This CDR3 comprises 15 residues. CDR3 region: CAWNRQARGDYGYTF. The CDR3 bases that were read are TGTGCCTGGAACAGACAGGCAAGAGGGGACTATGGC.

A remark on this clone: The CDR3 goes on 3 residues after the read ends, and that part is filled in from the germline J gene. The chain links TRBV18 to TRBJ1-2, with unresolved D. V was cut by 3 bases and J by 2 bases, with 16 bases left in between. Looked up from germline, CDR1 is KGHSH and CDR2 is LQKENI. This CDR3 comprises 16 residues. Here the CDR3 reads CASSPWAQNSNYGYTF. Partial CDR3 DNA: TGTGCCAGCTCACCGTGGGCACAGAACTCCAACTATGGC.

A note on this clone: The DNA ends 3 residues before the CDR3 does, and the rest of the CDR3 is filled in from the germline J gene. V is TRBV20-1 and J is TRBJ1-2, with TRBD1 identical over 7 bases. The CDR3 length is 13 residues. Trimming at V came to 2 bases and at J to 7 bases, leaving 7 bases not matched to a gene. The V gene's germline CDR1 is DFQATT and CDR2 SNEGSKA (reference sequence). CDR3 loop: CSARMQGVGGYTF. CDR3 DNA, as far as it was read: TGCAGTGCTAGAATGCAGGGGGTGGGTGGC.

With regard to this clone: The read ends 3 residues shy of where the CDR3 ends; the end is completed using the germline J gene. The chain couples TRBV5-1 to TRBJ2-6; TRBD1 might be the D (6 bases). Germline V gene data show CDR1 as SGHRS and CDR2 as YFSETQ. The CDR3 loop spans 18 amino acids. The germline V and J ends were trimmed by 4 bases and 2 bases, with 19 bases remaining between them. The sequenced part of the CDR3 DNA is TGCGCCAGCAGCCTTCTTCGACAGGTACTCCCTGGGGCCAACGTC. This sequence encodes CASSLLRQVLPGANV. The complete CDR3 sequence is CASSLLRQVLPGANVLTF.

As for this clone: The read terminates 3 residues ahead of where the CDR3 ends, so the germline J gene completes it. This chain connects TRBV6-1 to TRBJ2-7; perhaps TRBD1 as D (5 bases). There are 15 residues in the CDR3. The germline gives CDR1 MNHNS, CDR2 SASEGT. Trimming pared 1 base from V and 4 bases from J, leaving 14 bases between. CDR3 in amino acids: CASSEEQGSRYEQYF. The sequenced CDR3 bases are TGTGCCAGCAGTGAAGAGCAGGGTAGTAGATACGAG.

Turning to this clone: The sequenced fragment ends 3 residues before the CDR3 boundary, so the rest is inferred from the germline J gene. The chain joins TRBV20-1 to TRBJ1-2, with TRBD1 as a possible D gene (5 bases). The V end lost 0 bases, the J end lost 7 bases, and 21 bases lay between the germline ends. Germline assignment: CDR1 DFQATT and CDR2 SNEGSKA (reference sequence). The CDR3 covers 16 residues. Partial CDR3 DNA: TGCAGTGCTAGAGATCAAAGGTCGGGACTGGCGGGTGGC. This translates into CSARDQRSGLAGG. Given in full, the CDR3 is CSARDQRSGLAGGYTF.

Turning to this clone: The read gets to within 3 residues of the CDR3 end, and the germline J gene fills in the rest. This chain links TRBV5-3 with TRBJ2-7; 11 bases map to TRBD2. TRBV5-3 is treated as an ORF (open reading frame) with a function not yet certain. V shed 3 bases and J 4 bases; nucleotides not matched to a gene: 6. The CDR3 has 15 amino acids. The chain's CDR3 is CARSSSSGRRYEQYF. The part of the CDR3 DNA that was read is TGTGCCAGAAGCTCCTCTAGCGGGAGGCGTTACGAG.